This T cell receptor (beta chain) was identified in a study of blood T cell repertoires in COVID-19. Study details: T cells, B-cell-depleted T cells, or PBMCs provided the cDNA or gDNA that served as material.

The assay was immunoSEQ multiplex PCR, and TCRdb's table has in-frame clones only and misses some. The sample yields 180,000 or so clones, about 80% seen once. Germline V gene data show CDR1 as SNHLY and CDR2 as FYNNEI. Trimming cost V 8 bases and J 5 bases, with 25 bases left between them. The CDR3 is 17 amino acids. The source material was PBMCs or T cells enriched from blood (not recorded which). The clonotype was recovered from a man aged 50-60 years who had recovered from COVID-19. The V call is TRBV2, the J call TRBJ2-1; the D gene is possibly TRBD2 (6 bases). CDR3 bases: TGTGCCAGCTCCCCTTTCCCAACGGGGACTCCCAACAATGAGCAGTTCTTC. Encoded protein: CASSPFPTGTPNNEQFF.